This TCR beta chain is drawn from a study of T cell changes during pregnancy in multiple sclerosis. This clone was observed a single time. The table came from immunoSEQ multiplex PCR; TCRdb's copy has only in-frame clones and leaves some out. The sample gives 50,000 to 75,000 clones, nearly 95% of which show up once; about 2.5% is in the top ten. The CDR3 has 16 residues. CDR1 is MGHRA, CDR2 YSYEKL, per germline. With 3 bases removed from V and 10 bases from J, the gap between germline ends came to 22 bases. The sequencing used CD8+ T cells from peripheral blood mononuclear cells, collected in the third trimester of pregnancy. This clonotype was obtained from a female donor with multiple sclerosis, enrolled in a pregnancy study. The gene calls are TRBV4-1 and TRBJ2-1, with TRBD2 as a possible D gene (6 bases). In DNA, the CDR3 is TGCGCCAGCAGCCACCTATTAACCGGGAGCCCTGGGGAGCAGTTCTTC. Its protein product is CASSHLLTGSPGEQFF.